The next 11 T cell receptor beta chains were all read from a single sample in a study of siplizumab effects on memory and regulatory T cells. The table came from immunoSEQ multiplex PCR; TCRdb's copy has only in-frame clones and leaves some out. The data show about 100,000 clones, more than 85% seen once. The source material was CD4+ T cells sorted from blood. Receptors were obtained from a human donor in good health.

The J gene is TRBJ1-2, the V gene TRBV6-1, with unresolved D. The CDR3 has 12 residues. Germline V gene data show CDR1 as MNHNS and CDR2 as SASEGT. V lost 0 bases, J lost 5 bases, and 4 bases lay in between. CDR3 protein: CASSEAGYGYTF. In nucleotides, the CDR3 is TGTGCCAGCAGTGAAGCCGGGTATGGCTACACCTTC.

This chain connects TRBV4-2 to TRBJ1-4; tentatively, D is TRBD1 (6 bases). The CDR3 length is 19 residues. Between the trimmed V and J ends, which lost 0 bases and 7 bases, there was a span of 24 bases. Germline lookup yields CDR1 LGHNA and CDR2 YNFKEQ. The CDR3 DNA follows: TGTGCCAGCAGCCAAGAAAGTAACGTTAAGGGGAGGGGGGGTGAAAAACTGTTTTTT. Protein product: CASSQESNVKGRGGEKLFF.

This chain connects TRBV7-8 to TRBJ2-2; 9 nucleotides agree with TRBD1. The CDR3 is 15 amino acids. The V segment lost 2 bases and the J segment 5 bases; nucleotides outside the gene matches: 3. Germline CDR1 reads SGHVS; CDR2 reads FQNEAQ. The CDR3 DNA reads TGTGCCAGCAGCTTATCTGGGACAGGGACCGGGGAGCTGTTTTTT. Residues: CASSLSGTGTGELFF. Full variable domain (outside the CDR3, taken from reference TRBV7-8 and TRBJ2-2): GAGVSQSPRYKVAKRGQDVALRCDPISGHVSLFWYQQALGQGPEFLTYFQNEAQLDKSGLPSDRFFAERPEGSVSTLKIQRTQQEDSAVYLCASSLSGTGTGELFFGEGSRLTVL.

For the CDR3, the DNA is TGTGCCAGCTCACCCAATACACAGGGTGCTGAAGCTTTCTTT. Translating it yields CASSPNTQGAEAFF. The chain links TRBV18 to TRBJ1-1; perhaps TRBD1 as D (6 bases). The germline V gene has CDR1 KGHSH and CDR2 LQKENI. There are 14 residues in the CDR3. V was pared by 3 bases and J by 6 bases, with 14 bases between.

CDR3 bases: TGCGCCAGCAGCCAAGACTTGAACACCGGGGAGCTGTTTTTT. Translating gives CASSQDLNTGELFF. The chain combines TRBV4-3 with TRBJ2-2; no clear D. Germline V CDR1 and CDR2: LGHNA, YSLEER. V shed 0 bases and J shed 1 base, with 3 bases lying between them. This CDR3 spans 14 amino acids.

As regards this clone: A junction end diverges from the germline sequence, so it may reflect a read error. V gene TRBV7-9 combines with J gene TRBJ1-2, with D maybe TRBD1 (5 bases). From germline, CDR1 is SEHNR and CDR2 FQNEAQ (reference sequence). The CDR3 runs 14 residues. CDR3 in amino acids: CASSLAGARYGYTF. CDR3 coding DNA: TGTGCCAGCAGCCTAGCTGGGGCCCGCTATGGCTACACCTTC.

J is TRBJ2-2 and V is TRBV14, with 7 bases aligning to TRBD1. V lost 7 bases, J lost 4 bases, and 6 bases stayed unmatched. CDR1 and CDR2 (germline): SGHDN, FVKESK. The CDR3 length is 14 residues. The CDR3 DNA reads as TGTGCCAGCACGACGGACAGGCGCACCGGGGAGCTGTTTTTT. Protein: CASTTDRRTGELFF.

The chain has TRBV6-6 and TRBJ1-4; TRBD1 agrees at 11 bases. The V segment lost 6 bases and the J segment 10 bases; nucleotides outside the gene matches: 10. Germline-derived CDR1 and CDR2 are MNHNY and SVGAGI (reference sequence). This CDR3 is 15 amino acids long. CDR3 DNA: TGTGCCAGCAGCCAACTCGGACAGGGGGCGGGAAAACTGTTTTTT. This sequence encodes CASSQLGQGAGKLFF.

The V gene is TRBV11-1, the J gene TRBJ2-1, with D possibly matching TRBD2 (6 bases). Trimming took 2 bases from V and 1 from J, leaving 15 bases between them. Per the germline V gene, CDR1 is SGHAT and CDR2 is FQDESV (reference sequence). This CDR3 comprises 17 residues. The CDR3 region has the DNA TGTGCCAGCAGCTTACCGGGTGCGGGGAGGTCCTACAATGAGCAGTTCTTC. It yields the protein CASSLPGAGRSYNEQFF.

This clone was seen once. The chain recombines TRBV7-9 with TRBJ2-5; 15 positions match TRBD2. The CDR3 has 18 residues. Germline lookup yields CDR1 SEHNR and CDR2 FQNEAQ (reference sequence). V shed 3 bases and J 1 base; nucleotides not matched to a gene: 6. The CDR3 sequence: CASSLIWTSGGAQETQYF. The CDR3 DNA reads as TGTGCCAGCAGCTTGATTTGGACTAGCGGGGGGGCCCAAGAGACCCAGTACTTC.

The gene calls are TRBV16 and TRBJ1-2; the D is unclear. From germline, CDR1 is KGHSY and CDR2 FQNENV. CDR3 length equals 15 residues. Trimming removed 3 bases at V and 8 bases at J, with 19 bases between. The CDR3 sequence: CASSQASLGIGGYTF. The CDR3 coding sequence is TGTGCCAGCAGCCAGGCCTCCTTAGGGATAGGAGGCTACACCTTC.